The clone carrying this TCR beta chain was observed a handful of times. Its antigen is unknown. Trimming removed 3 bases from V and 0 bases from J; junction bases left unmatched: 3. The CDR3 is made up of 15 amino acids. Germline values: CDR1 KGHSH, CDR2 LQKENI. This entry is derived from a study of early T cells in non-severe SARS-CoV-2 infection. Study context: Sequencing targeted bulk RNA from unsorted whole blood, leaving chains unpaired. Study results and caveats: Matching results from VDJdb favored anti-spike CD8 responses, leaving private and CD4 specificities undetected.

Separate cDNA molecules each had unique molecular identifiers attached to them. One entry per CDR3 protein, called by TCRdb with MiXCR from the 5' RACE reads. The sample holds about 60,000 distinct CDR3 sequences; roughly 13% are singletons and the top ten take approximately 4.8%. This chain connects TRBV18 to TRBJ2-7, with 9 bases fitting TRBD2. This TCR was recovered from an adult who was a healthcare worker with PCR-confirmed SARS-CoV-2 infection or an uninfected control (not recorded which). Material for sequencing was whole blood. The CDR3 DNA reads as TGTGCCAGCTCACCTGGACTAGCGTACTCCTACGAGCAGTACTTC. It codes for CASSPGLAYSYEQYF.